This entry is about one T cell receptor (beta chain). A much larger clone differs by one base, so this may be a read error. The CDR3 regions of TCR beta were amplified from RNA transcripts. The HTBI primer set served for first-round RT-PCR of the TCR CDR3. Via MiXCR, TCRdb re-called the multiplex PCR reads, giving one row per CDR3 protein. This sample has approximately 590,000 distinct CDR3 sequences, with approximately 15% found just once. With 7 bases removed from V and 3 bases from J, the gap between germline ends came to 16 bases. This CDR3 region has 13 residues. CDR1 is GTSNPN and CDR2 is SVGIG in the germline V gene (reference sequence). The data were taken from a study of T cells in Graves' hyperthyroidism and ophthalmopathy.

The J gene is TRBJ2-7, the V gene TRBV30; possible D gene TRBD2, 6 bases. This TCR was sampled from a woman aged 30 to 39 with Graves' hyperthyroidism. The sequenced sample was blood. The CDR3 DNA reads TGTGCCTCACGCGGGGTGGCTCTCTACGAGCAGTACTTC. Translation: CASRGVALYEQYF.